Below, 28 T cell receptor beta chains from the same sample are listed, as sequenced in a study of shared clonotypes between healthy human individuals. Profiling relied on immunoSEQ multiplex PCR, and the TCRdb table lists in-frame clones only, not all of them. The table shows about 980,000 clones, with 60% to 85% occurring only once. Sequenced sample: memory CD4+ T cells sorted from blood. The subset: CD45RA-negative fraction. These receptors were collected from a man between 18 and 35 years old in good health.

The CDR3 coding sequence is TGCGCCAGCAGCTTGGAAGGCAGGACCAAAAACATTCAGTACTTC. Its protein is CASSLEGRTKNIQYF. J is TRBJ2-4 and V is TRBV5-1; D is unclear. Germline assignment: CDR1 SGHRS and CDR2 YFSETQ. The CDR3 runs 15 residues. V lost 0 bases and J lost 2, with 9 bases in between.

Points on this clone: Additional DNA sequences in this sample encode the identical CDR3. V usage is TRBV11-2 and J usage is TRBJ2-7; no clear D gene. Germline CDR1 and CDR2: SGHAT and FQNNGV. CDR3 length: 12 amino acids. V gave up 3 bases and J gave up 4 bases, with 7 bases separating them. Here the CDR3 reads CASSFRPYEQYF. As DNA, the CDR3 is TGTGCCAGCAGCTTTCGGCCTTACGAGCAGTACTTC.

This chain uses TRBV7-2 with TRBJ2-1; D not resolved. There are 13 residues in the CDR3. The V gene's germline CDR1 is SGHTA and CDR2 FQGNSA. V was pared by 4 bases and J by 3 bases, with 7 bases between. DNA of the CDR3: TGTGCCAGCAGCTCTCCGGGCTACAATGAGCAGTTCTTC. This sequence encodes CASSSPGYNEQFF.

The gene calls are TRBV5-1 and TRBJ1-2, with D possibly being TRBD1 (5 bases). Per the germline V gene, CDR1 is SGHRS and CDR2 is YFSETQ. The CDR3 covers 15 residues. Trimming removed 2 bases at V and 4 bases at J, with 15 bases between. The DNA for the CDR3 is TGCGCCAGCAGCTTAGGGGACGGTAGCTTCTATGGCTACACCTTC. Its translation: CASSLGDGSFYGYTF.

This chain uses TRBV7-6 with TRBJ2-5; 15 bases map to TRBD2. The germline CDR1 and CDR2 sequences are SGHVS and FNYEAQ. The CDR3 is 16 residues long. The V gene end was trimmed by 5 bases and the J gene end by 4 bases; junction bases not matched to a gene: 5. The CDR3 nucleotides read TGTGCCAGCAGCCGGGGACTAGCGGGAGGACCAGAGACCCAGTACTTC. As protein: CASSRGLAGGPETQYF. Based on the CDR3 plus reference TRBV7-6 and TRBJ2-5, the full variable domain is GAGVSQSPRYKVTKRGQDVALRCDPISGHVSLYWYRQALGQGPEFLTYFNYEAQQDKSGLPNDRFSAERPEGSISTLTIQRTEQRDSAMYRCASSRGLAGGPETQYFGPGTRLLVL.

This clone was seen just once. The V and J genes are TRBV7-9 and TRBJ2-7; 14 bases align to TRBD2. V shed 5 bases, J shed 4 bases, and the junction held 10 bases outside the gene matches. Germline V gene lookup returns CDR1 SEHNR and CDR2 FQNEAQ (reference sequence). This CDR3 spans 17 amino acids. CDR3 region: CASSQQTSGRGKYEQYF. The CDR3 coding sequence is TGTGCCAGCAGCCAGCAGACTAGCGGGAGGGGAAAATACGAGCAGTACTTC.

V usage is TRBV30 and J usage is TRBJ1-4; a weak D match, TRBD1 (6 bases). Germline V gene data show CDR1 as GTSNPN and CDR2 as SVGIG (reference sequence). The CDR3 is made up of 14 amino acids. The V end was cut by 5 bases, the J end by 1 base, with 11 bases between. The CDR3 nucleotides read TGTGCCTGGGGACAGTCACTAACTAATGAAAAACTGTTTTTT. As protein: CAWGQSLTNEKLFF.

The chain employs TRBV11-2 and TRBJ2-7; D may be TRBD2 (6 bases). V lost 2 bases and J lost 3, with 20 bases in between. Germline CDR1 and CDR2: SGHAT and FQNNGV. The CDR3 runs 17 residues. CDR3 coding DNA: TGTGCCAGCAGCTTATTTAACGGGAGAAACAAGGGCTACGAGCAGTACTTC. It codes for CASSLFNGRNKGYEQYF.

The J gene is TRBJ2-6, the V gene TRBV7-6; TRBD1 agrees at 9 bases. V lost 3 bases, J lost 0 bases, and 0 bases stayed unmatched. From germline, CDR1 is SGHVS and CDR2 FNYEAQ. This CDR3 has 16 residues. In DNA, the CDR3 is TGTGCCAGCAGCTTGGGACAGGGCTCTGGGGCCAACGTCCTGACTTTC. Its translation is CASSLGQGSGANVLTF.

V and J are TRBV6-5 and TRBJ1-6, with TRBD1 as a possible D gene (6 bases). CDR3 length: 15 residues. V lost 4 bases and J lost 5, with 12 bases in between. Germline V gene data show CDR1 as MNHEY and CDR2 as SVGAGI. The DNA of the CDR3 is TGTGCCAGCAGTTTCAGGACAGATAATAATTCACCCCTCCACTTT. It codes for CASSFRTDNNSPLHF.

The chain is built from TRBV5-4 and TRBJ2-3; D not resolved. The CDR3 has 15 residues. The V gene lost 4 bases and the J gene lost 3 bases, with 15 bases spanning the gap. The germline gives CDR1 SGHNT, CDR2 YYREEE (reference sequence). The CDR3 region has the DNA TGTGCCAGCAGCCCAGGTCAAGTTATGACAGATACGCAGTATTTT. Amino acids: CASSPGQVMTDTQYF.

This chain connects TRBV14 to TRBJ1-1, with D unclear. From germline, CDR1 is SGHDN and CDR2 FVKESK. V lost 0 bases and J lost 5, with 13 bases in between. CDR3 length: 15 residues. CDR3 residues: CASSQDHLGGTEAFF. The CDR3 bases are TGTGCCAGCAGCCAAGATCATCTGGGTGGGACTGAAGCTTTCTTT. The variable domain in full, with the rest retrieved from reference TRBV14 and TRBJ1-1, is EAGVTQFPSHSVIEKGQTVTLRCDPISGHDNLYWYRRVMGKEIKFLLHFVKESKQDESGMPNNRFLAERTGGTYSTLKVQPAELEDSGVYFCASSQDHLGGTEAFFGQGTRLTVV.

About this clone: A single base separates this from a much larger clone, so it may be a read error. The chain has TRBV7-3 and TRBJ2-3; D gene ambiguous. This CDR3 has 12 residues. Germline-derived CDR1 and CDR2 are SGHTA and FQGTGA. The V end was cut by 5 bases, the J end by 1 base, with 4 bases between. The CDR3 nucleotides read TGTGCCAGCAGCATTGGCACAGATACGCAGTATTTT. Amino acids: CASSIGTDTQYF.

With respect to this clone: The identical CDR3 is also encoded by other nucleotide sequences in the sample. The chain joins TRBV20-1 to TRBJ2-1; no definite D call. CDR1 is DFQATT and CDR2 is SNEGSKA in the germline V gene (reference sequence). CDR3 length equals 11 residues. V was clipped by 3 bases and J by 7 bases, with 7 bases between them. This CDR3 reads CSASNKNEQFF. CDR3 bases: TGCAGTGCTAGTAATAAGAATGAGCAGTTCTTC.

The table lists this clone with many counts. The chain has TRBV5-1 and TRBJ2-5, with a weak D call TRBD1 (5 bases). Germline-derived CDR1 and CDR2 are SGHRS and YFSETQ. V dropped 7 bases and J dropped 5 bases, with 21 bases sitting between them. The CDR3 loop spans 15 amino acids. This CDR3 reads CASFPGSVTSETQYF. The CDR3 DNA follows: TGCGCCAGCTTCCCAGGGTCGGTTACAAGTGAGACCCAGTACTTC.

This rearrangement joins TRBV5-8 to TRBJ2-2; D unclear. The V and J ends lost 1 base and 3 bases respectively, with 13 bases between them. CDR3 length: 16 amino acids. Germline V lookup: CDR1 SGHTS, CDR2 YDEGEE. CDR3 region: CASSLLSLADTGELFF. CDR3 bases: TGTGCCAGCAGCTTGTTATCCCTCGCAGACACCGGGGAGCTGTTTTTT.

The chain uses TRBV5-1 and TRBJ2-3, with D uncertain. The CDR3 runs to 18 residues. CDR1 is SGHRS, CDR2 YFSETQ, per germline. Trimming cost V 4 bases and J 0 bases, with 21 bases left between them. This CDR3 reads CASSVVGLTSSSTDTQYF. Here the CDR3 DNA reads TGCGCCAGCAGCGTAGTGGGCCTTACCTCCTCGAGCACAGATACGCAGTATTTT.

CDR3: CATSHGIEGNGYTF. CDR3 DNA sequence: TGTGCCACGAGTCATGGTATTGAGGGGAATGGCTACACCTTC. The chain has TRBV10-3 and TRBJ1-2; maybe TRBD1 (5 bases). CDR3 size: 14 residues. Germline CDR1 ENHRY, CDR2 SYGVKD. Between the trimmed V and J ends, which lost 10 bases and 6 bases, there was a span of 21 bases.

The chain employs TRBV10-3 and TRBJ1-4, with D unresolved. V lost 7 bases and J lost 2, with 11 bases in between. Germline V lookup: CDR1 ENHRY, CDR2 SYGVKD. CDR3 size: 14 residues. The CDR3 here is CAIMAGPTNEKLFF. The CDR3 DNA is TGTGCCATCATGGCTGGACCTACTAATGAAAAACTGTTTTTT.

V usage is TRBV29-1 and J usage is TRBJ1-2, with no clear D. Germline values: CDR1 SQVTM, CDR2 ANQGSEA. This CDR3 spans 14 amino acids. Between the trimmed V and J ends, which lost 4 bases and 5 bases, there was a span of 17 bases. This CDR3 is CSVVEVNGPYGYTF. The CDR3 bases are TGCAGCGTTGTAGAAGTTAACGGACCTTATGGCTACACCTTC.

CDR3 sequence: CASSAYRLDHGYTF. DNA of the CDR3: TGTGCCAGCAGTGCCTACCGGTTGGACCATGGCTACACCTTC. The chain couples TRBV6-4 to TRBJ1-2; D ambiguous. The CDR3 covers 14 residues. CDR1 is MRHNA and CDR2 is SNTAGT in the germline V gene. V was shortened by 4 bases and J by 6 bases, with 15 bases between the two germline ends.

V and J are TRBV5-1 and TRBJ2-2; 8 bases are shared with TRBD2. Germline CDR1 SGHRS, CDR2 YFSETQ. This CDR3 is 18 amino acids long. J gave up 4 bases and V 0 bases, and 11 bases lay outside the gene matches. The CDR3 spells CASSLASSGFMGTGELFF. The CDR3 DNA reads as TGCGCCAGCAGCTTGGCATCTAGCGGGTTTATGGGCACCGGGGAGCTGTTTTTT.

The chain employs TRBV5-1 and TRBJ2-2; 13 bases map to TRBD2. The junction had 16 bases not matched to a gene; V was cut back by 4 bases and J by 4 bases. The CDR3 length is 20 residues. Germline CDR1 and CDR2: SGHRS and YFSETQ. The CDR3 DNA reads TGCGCCAGCAGCCCGCGGCAGACTAGCGGGGGGATCCGTGGCACCGGGGAGCTGTTTTTT. This gives the protein CASSPRQTSGGIRGTGELFF.

This clone occurred a few times. The V and J genes are TRBV18 and TRBJ2-3; the match to TRBD2 covers 13 bases. V dropped 3 bases and J dropped 6; count of bases not matched to a gene: 6. CDR1 and CDR2 (germline): KGHSH, LQKENI. The CDR3 covers 16 residues. DNA for the CDR3: TGTGCCAGCTCACCCCTTGGACTAGCGGGAGCTGATACGCAGTATTTT. This sequence encodes CASSPLGLAGADTQYF.

The V call is TRBV6-1, the J call TRBJ1-4; perhaps TRBD1 as D (5 bases). Germline V gives CDR1 MNHNS, CDR2 SASEGT. Trimming cost V 0 bases and J 1 base, with 15 bases left between them. The CDR3 covers 18 residues. CDR3 protein: CASSEALWGGRTNEKLFF. The CDR3 DNA reads as TGTGCCAGCAGTGAAGCGTTGTGGGGGGGGAGAACTAATGAAAAACTGTTTTTT.

The rearrangement links TRBV4-1 to TRBJ2-7; TRBD2 aligns across 10 bases. This CDR3 has 17 residues. Looked up from germline, CDR1 is MGHRA and CDR2 is YSYEKL. V shed 4 bases and J 0 bases; nucleotides not matched to a gene: 9. The CDR3 here is CASSLKIAGGGSYEQYF. The CDR3 coding sequence is TGCGCCAGCAGCCTCAAAATAGCGGGGGGAGGCTCCTACGAGCAGTACTTC.

The chain uses TRBV6-5 and TRBJ2-1; 8 bases are a match to TRBD2. The trim removed 2 bases at V and 8 bases at J, leaving 2 bases unmatched. From germline, CDR1 is MNHEY and CDR2 SVGAGI. The CDR3 is made up of 13 amino acids. CDR3 nucleotide sequence: TGTGCCAGCAGTTACGGGACTAGATATGAGCAGTTCTTC. The encoded protein is CASSYGTRYEQFF.

The chain couples TRBV2 to TRBJ1-4; D is unclear. Trimming took off 7 bases at V and 0 bases at J, with 24 bases between the two ends. The CDR3 has 19 amino acids. Looked up from germline, CDR1 is SNHLY and CDR2 is FYNNEI. The CDR3 loop reads CASKMNYLLYPTTNEKLFF. The CDR3, as DNA: TGTGCCAGCAAAATGAATTATCTACTTTACCCTACAACTAATGAAAAACTGTTTTTT.